These 10 T cell receptor beta chains originate from one sample sequenced in a study of CD8+ T cells in alopecia areata. RNA was isolated and reverse transcribed to cDNA, the sequencing template. Here immunoSEQ multiplex PCR was the method, and the copy in TCRdb shows in-frame clones only, minus some. The data show 140,000 to 150,000 clones, 58% seen once. Here the sequenced sample was CD4+ T cells sorted from blood, taken at week 0. The receptors originated from a human donor with alopecia areata.

As regards this clone: A read error may produce the germline difference seen at one junction end. CDR3 amino acids: CASSPLTGGLSHNEQFF. The CDR3 coding sequence is TGTGCCAGCAGCCCGCTAACAGGGGGCCTCTCCCACAATGAGCAGTTCTTC. This sequence joins TRBV7-8 and TRBJ2-1; 9 positions match TRBD1. The CDR3 runs to 17 residues. Germline assignment: CDR1 SGHVS and CDR2 FQNEAQ.

The V and J genes are TRBV2 and TRBJ2-7; 7 positions agree with TRBD1. The V gene end was trimmed by 6 bases and the J gene end by 2 bases; junction bases not matched to a gene: 1. The CDR3 sequence is 12 residues long. Germline loops: CDR1 SNHLY, CDR2 FYNNEI. CDR3 bases: TGTGCCAGCAGGCAGGGGGCCTACGAGCAGTACTTC. It specifies CASRQGAYEQYF.

The V and J genes are TRBV27 and TRBJ1-6; TRBD1 matches 8 bases. This CDR3 spans 17 amino acids. The V segment lost 5 bases and the J segment 0 bases; nucleotides outside the gene matches: 6. Looked up from germline, CDR1 is MNHEY and CDR2 is SMNVEV (reference sequence). The CDR3 sequence is CASSPDRGRSYNSPLHF. The DNA of the CDR3 is TGTGCCAGCAGTCCAGACAGGGGACGCTCCTATAATTCACCCCTCCACTTT.

The chain uses TRBV4-2 and TRBJ1-2; 8 bases line up with TRBD1. Per the germline V gene, CDR1 is LGHNA and CDR2 is YNFKEQ. CDR3 length: 16 residues. V lost 0 bases to trimming and J lost 5 bases; unmatched junction nucleotides: 8. CDR3 in amino acids: CASSQDRGTGGYGYTF. The DNA of the CDR3 is TGTGCCAGCAGCCAAGATAGAGGGACAGGAGGGTATGGCTACACCTTC.

This chain's CDR3 is CASNDVSRDNEQFF. CDR3 bases: TGTGCCAGCAACGATGTTTCACGCGACAATGAGCAGTTCTTC. The chain recombines TRBV2 with TRBJ2-1, with D unclear. The CDR3 consists of 14 residues. V gave up 7 bases and J gave up 5 bases, with 15 bases separating them. CDR1 is SNHLY, CDR2 FYNNEI, per germline.

V and J are TRBV9 and TRBJ2-1; TRBD2 matches 7 bases. Trimming at V came to 3 bases and at J to 9 bases, leaving 6 bases not matched to a gene. This CDR3 spans 13 amino acids. Per the germline V gene, CDR1 is SGDLS and CDR2 is YYNGEE. The CDR3 DNA follows: TGTGCCAGCAGCGGAAAGCGGGGTAGTGAGCAGTTCTTC. Protein: CASSGKRGSEQFF.

The chain recombines TRBV6-6 with TRBJ1-2; no firm D call. Germline V gene sequence: CDR1 MNHNY, CDR2 SVGAGI (reference sequence). Trimming cost V 0 bases and J 8 bases, with 13 bases left between them. CDR3 length: 14 residues. The CDR3 loop reads CASSYSGQVLGYTF. CDR3 DNA sequence: TGTGCCAGCAGTTACTCAGGGCAGGTACTCGGCTACACCTTC.

This sequence joins TRBV7-3 and TRBJ2-5; tentatively, D is TRBD1 (7 bases). In germline, CDR1 is SGHTA, CDR2 FQGTGA. Trimming pared 5 bases from V and 2 bases from J, leaving 21 bases between. This CDR3 comprises 17 residues. The CDR3 DNA follows: TGTGCCAGCAGCCTCCGGACAGGCCGAAGCGGGCAAGAGACCCAGTACTTC. This encodes CASSLRTGRSGQETQYF.

This clone was seen a handful of times. The rearrangement uses TRBV7-2 and TRBJ1-5; 8 positions match TRBD1. V was clipped by 1 base and J by 4 bases; unmatched bases: 3. Germline CDR1 reads SGHTA; CDR2 reads FQGNSA. This CDR3 has 15 residues. CDR3 bases: TGTGCCAGCAGCTTAGGATGGACAGGGAATCAGCCCCAGCATTTT. Its translation: CASSLGWTGNQPQHF.

This chain connects TRBV5-1 to TRBJ1-1; 8 nucleotides align to TRBD1. Germline V gene data show CDR1 as SGHRS and CDR2 as YFSETQ. CDR3 length equals 14 residues. V was pared by 8 bases and J by 4 bases, with 10 bases of the junction left unmatched. The CDR3 region is CASGFQGAGTEAFF. CDR3 in DNA: TGCGCCAGTGGATTTCAGGGGGCGGGCACTGAAGCTTTCTTT.